These 10 T cell receptor beta chains share one sample of origin, sequenced in a study of blood T cell repertoires in COVID-19. Assay: immunoSEQ multiplex PCR; the TCRdb copy retains only in-frame clones and omits some. The sample lists more than 200,000 clones; around nine tenths were seen once. Sequencing was carried out using peripheral blood. The source is a woman aged 60-75 years with COVID-19, enrolled during active disease.

Worth noting for this clone: Compared with germline, one end of the junction differs, possibly owing to a read error. V gene TRBV9 combines with J gene TRBJ2-3; TRBD2 aligns across 12 bases. Germline V lookup: CDR1 SGDLS, CDR2 YYNGEE. This CDR3 has 16 residues. CDR3 coding DNA: TGTGCCAGCAGGGTAGAGCTAGCGGGAGGGTCGGATACGCAGTATTTT. Translation: CASRVELAGGSDTQYF. Using reference TRBV9 and TRBJ2-3 for the parts outside the CDR3, the full variable domain is DSGVTQTPKHLITATGQRVTLRCSPRSGDLSVYWYQQSLDQGLQFLIQYYNGEERAKGNILERFSAQQFPDLHSELNLSSLELGDSALYFCASRVELAGGSDTQYFGPGTRLTVL.

V is TRBV10-1 and J is TRBJ1-1, with a possible D match to TRBD1 (5 bases). V lost 6 bases and J lost 3, with 14 bases in between. Germline CDR1 reads WNHNN; CDR2 reads SYGVQD (reference sequence). There are 14 residues in the CDR3. This CDR3 is CASRGARGDTEAFF. Written as DNA, the CDR3 is TGCGCCAGCAGAGGGGCTAGGGGCGACACTGAAGCTTTCTTT.

On this clone itself: This sample also contains other DNA sequences that code for the same CDR3. The chain uses TRBV5-1 and TRBJ1-1; the D gene is possibly TRBD1 (5 bases). The CDR3 is made up of 14 amino acids. Germline loops: CDR1 SGHRS, CDR2 YFSETQ. The ends were cut back, 0 bases at V and 10 bases at J, with 16 bases in the middle. The CDR3 sequence: CASSLEGQGASAFF. CDR3 sequence (DNA): TGCGCCAGCAGCTTGGAGGGCCAGGGTGCTTCAGCTTTCTTT.

This clone was counted once. The chain has TRBV12-3 or TRBV12-4 and TRBJ2-5; D might be TRBD2 (6 bases). The CDR3 has 13 amino acids. V lost 3 bases, J lost 2 bases, and 7 bases lay in between. CDR3 sequence: CASSLGTQETQYF. The CDR3 region has the DNA TGTGCCAGCAGTTTGGGGACTCAAGAGACCCAGTACTTC.

This clone was detected once. This rearrangement joins TRBV6-5 to TRBJ2-1; weak D call: TRBD2 (5 bases). V shed 1 base and J shed 5 bases, with 12 bases lying between them. Germline V CDR1 and CDR2: MNHEY, SVGAGI. The CDR3 spans 15 residues. The DNA of the CDR3 is TGTGCCAGCAGTTACTACCGTAGCGAACACAATGAGCAGTTCTTC. It specifies CASSYYRSEHNEQFF.

The chain has TRBV5-8 and TRBJ1-1; 7 bases are a match to TRBD1. Germline V gives CDR1 SGHTS, CDR2 YDEGEE. The CDR3 loop spans 14 amino acids. J gave up 4 bases and V 3 bases, and 6 bases lay outside the gene matches. This CDR3 reads CASSYRGKGTEAFF. In nucleotides, the CDR3 is TGTGCCAGCAGCTACAGGGGAAAGGGCACTGAAGCTTTCTTT.

This clone showed up just once. The rearrangement uses TRBV5-1 and TRBJ2-3; 8 bases align to TRBD1. This CDR3 spans 14 amino acids. CDR1 SGHRS and CDR2 YFSETQ come from the germline V gene. Losses at the gene ends were 2 bases for V and 5 bases for J; bases not matched to a gene: 4. This chain's CDR3 is CASSFGQGGDTQYF. Here the CDR3 DNA reads TGCGCCAGCAGCTTCGGACAGGGAGGAGATACGCAGTATTTT. The variable domain in full, with the rest retrieved from reference TRBV5-1 and TRBJ2-3, is KAGVTQTPRYLIKTRGQQVTLSCSPISGHRSVSWYQQTPGQGLQFLFEYFSETQRNKGNFPGRFSGRQFSNSRSEMNVSTLELGDSALYLCASSFGQGGDTQYFGPGTRLTVL.

The chain combines TRBV3-1 (or the pseudogene TRBV3-2) with TRBJ2-7; D is ambiguous. The germline CDR1 and CDR2 sequences are LGHDT and YNNKEL (reference sequence). The V end was cut by 1 base, the J end by 5 bases, with 12 bases between. The CDR3 length is 14 residues. CDR3 coding DNA: TGTGCCAGCAGCCAAGCGTCTACTCGGGACGAGCAGTACTTC. Translated: CASSQASTRDEQYF.

The V and J genes are TRBV7-9 and TRBJ2-1, with 7 bases fitting TRBD1. The V and J ends lost 1 base and 4 bases, in that order; junction bases with no gene match: 7. This CDR3 is built from 16 residues. Germline loops: CDR1 SEHNR, CDR2 FQNEAQ (reference sequence). The CDR3 DNA reads as TGTGCCAGCAGCTTAGTGGGGACAGCGATATACAATGAGCAGTTCTTC. This gives the protein CASSLVGTAIYNEQFF. Complete variable domain (other parts from reference TRBV7-9 and TRBJ2-1): DTGVSQNPRHKITKRGQNVTFRCDPISEHNRLYWYRQTLGQGPEFLTYFQNEAQLEKSRLLSDRFSAERPKGSFSTLEIQRTEQGDSAMYLCASSLVGTAIYNEQFFGPGTRLTVL.

The gene calls are TRBV5-1 and TRBJ2-2, with D possibly being TRBD1 (6 bases). V lost 0 bases, J lost 7 bases, and 10 bases lay in between. Per the germline V gene, CDR1 is SGHRS and CDR2 is YFSETQ. This CDR3 region has 14 residues. Here the CDR3 reads CASSLVSGVGELFF. The DNA of the CDR3 is TGCGCCAGCAGCTTGGTTTCAGGGGTCGGGGAGCTGTTTTTT.